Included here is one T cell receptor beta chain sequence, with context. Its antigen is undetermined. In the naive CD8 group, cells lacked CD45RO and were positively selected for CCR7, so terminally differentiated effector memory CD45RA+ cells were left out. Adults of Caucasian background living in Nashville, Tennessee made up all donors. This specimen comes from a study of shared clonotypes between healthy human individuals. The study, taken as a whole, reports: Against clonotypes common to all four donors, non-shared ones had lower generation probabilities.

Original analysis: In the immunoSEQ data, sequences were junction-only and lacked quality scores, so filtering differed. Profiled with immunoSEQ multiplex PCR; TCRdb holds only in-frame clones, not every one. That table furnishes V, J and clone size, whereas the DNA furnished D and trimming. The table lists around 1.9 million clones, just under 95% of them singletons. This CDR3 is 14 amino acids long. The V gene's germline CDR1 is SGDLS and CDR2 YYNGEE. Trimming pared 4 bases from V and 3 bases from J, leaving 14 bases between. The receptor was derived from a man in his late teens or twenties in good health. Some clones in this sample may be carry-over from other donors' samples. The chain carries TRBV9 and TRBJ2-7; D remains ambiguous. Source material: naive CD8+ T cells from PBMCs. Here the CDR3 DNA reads TGTGCCAGCAGCCCACACCCGCCAGTCTACGAGCAGTACTTC. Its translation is CASSPHPPVYEQYF.